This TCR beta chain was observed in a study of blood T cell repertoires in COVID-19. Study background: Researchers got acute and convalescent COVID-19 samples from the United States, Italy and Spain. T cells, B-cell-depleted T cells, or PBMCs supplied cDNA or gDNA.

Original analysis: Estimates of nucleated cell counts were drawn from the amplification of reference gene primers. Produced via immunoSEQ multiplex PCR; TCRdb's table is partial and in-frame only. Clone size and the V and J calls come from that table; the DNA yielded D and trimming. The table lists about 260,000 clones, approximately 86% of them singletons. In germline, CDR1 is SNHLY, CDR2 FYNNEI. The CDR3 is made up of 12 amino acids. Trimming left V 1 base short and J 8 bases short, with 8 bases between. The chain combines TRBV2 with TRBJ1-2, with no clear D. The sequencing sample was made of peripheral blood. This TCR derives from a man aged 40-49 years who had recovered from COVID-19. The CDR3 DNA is TGTGCCAGCAGTGAAGGTCTCGGGGGCTACACCTTC. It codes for CASSEGLGGYTF.